The 9 T cell receptor beta chains given below trace back to one sample, sequenced in a study of cytomegalovirus exposure and HLA in healthy donors. The PCR ran on 60 Vbeta and 13 Jbeta primers. Here immunoSEQ multiplex PCR was the method, and the copy in TCRdb shows in-frame clones only, minus some. Altogether 60,000 to 75,000 clones are present, roughly 80% being singletons, with the ten largest covering 2.9%. Sample: PBMCs. All receptors derive from a woman between 25 and 40 years old in good health and CMV-seronegative.

V is TRBV5-1 and J is TRBJ2-1, with TRBD2 matching over 8 bases. This CDR3 has 17 amino acids. V shed 0 bases and J 0 bases; nucleotides not matched to a gene: 5. Per the germline V gene, CDR1 is SGHRS and CDR2 is YFSETQ. CDR3 nucleotide sequence: TGCGCCAGCAGCTTGGTTAGCGGGGTATTCTCCTACAATGAGCAGTTCTTC. Translating gives CASSLVSGVFSYNEQFF.

This clone was seen a handful of times. This chain connects TRBV7-9 to TRBJ2-3, with TRBD2 matching over 9 bases. J was trimmed by 0 bases and V by 5 bases; bases with no gene match: 9. The length of the CDR3 is 17 residues. The germline V gene encodes CDR1 SEHNR and CDR2 FQNEAQ (reference sequence). The CDR3 reads CASSPTSGWSSTDTQYF. The CDR3 DNA is TGTGCCAGCAGCCCGACTAGCGGTTGGTCTAGCACAGATACGCAGTATTTT.

This clone is a singleton in its sample. The chain couples TRBV10-3 to TRBJ1-4, with a possible D match to TRBD1 (5 bases). Germline V gene sequence: CDR1 ENHRY, CDR2 SYGVKD. The CDR3 sequence is 13 residues long. The V end lost 11 bases, the J end lost 8 bases, and 18 bases lay between the germline ends. The CDR3 loop is CASSGQGSEKLFF. The CDR3 nucleotides are TGTGCCTCCTCCGGGCAGGGATCCGAAAAACTGTTTTTT.

The chain links TRBV5-1 to TRBJ1-1; no clear D. The CDR3 sequence is 15 residues long. Germline CDR1 SGHRS, CDR2 YFSETQ. The V gene lost 1 base and the J gene lost 0 bases, with 10 bases spanning the gap. CDR3 nucleotide sequence: TGCGCCAGCAGCTTGATGGCAGATTTGAACACTGAAGCTTTCTTT. Protein sequence: CASSLMADLNTEAFF.

The rearrangement joins TRBV9 to TRBJ2-1, with D possibly being TRBD1 (6 bases). This CDR3 contains 16 residues. Germline CDR1 is SGDLS and CDR2 is YYNGEE. Trimming removed 3 bases at V and 9 bases at J, with 22 bases between. The CDR3: CASSARTGLGVGEQFF. DNA for the CDR3: TGTGCCAGCAGCGCCCGAACAGGGTTAGGGGTCGGTGAGCAGTTCTTC.

The V and J genes are TRBV28 and TRBJ1-1; 7 bases line up with TRBD1. The germline gives CDR1 MDHEN, CDR2 SYDVKM. V was clipped by 5 bases and J by 3 bases; unmatched bases: 9. The CDR3 is made up of 15 amino acids. The DNA of the CDR3 is TGTGCCAGCAGTGTCACAAGGGGGCGCGACACTGAAGCTTTCTTT. Translation gives CASSVTRGRDTEAFF. Based on the CDR3 plus reference TRBV28 and TRBJ1-1, the full variable domain is DVKVTQSSRYLVKRTGEKVFLECVQDMDHENMFWYRQDPGLGLRLIYFSYDVKMKEKGDIPEGYSVSREKKERFSLILESASTNQTSMYLCASSVTRGRDTEAFFGQGTRLTVV.

This clone was observed a single time. The chain has TRBV11-3 and TRBJ2-2, with TRBD1 identical over 8 bases. The V and J ends lost 5 bases and 4 bases, in that order; junction bases with no gene match: 9. The V gene's germline CDR1 is SGHNT and CDR2 YENEEA. The CDR3 sequence is 16 residues long. The CDR3 sequence: CASSRGQGKGTGELFF. CDR3 coding DNA: TGTGCCAGCAGCCGCGGACAGGGAAAGGGCACCGGGGAGCTGTTTTTT.

This chain joins TRBV7-2 and TRBJ1-1, with 12 bases that match TRBD1. This CDR3 is built from 17 residues. J was trimmed by 5 bases and V by 4 bases; bases with no gene match: 11. Germline V gene data show CDR1 as SGHTA and CDR2 as FQGNSA. CDR3 sequence reads: CASSSGTGGTRWTEAFF. The CDR3, as DNA: TGTGCCAGCAGCTCCGGGACAGGGGGCACCCGGTGGACTGAAGCTTTCTTT.

The V gene is TRBV7-8, the J gene TRBJ2-1; D perhaps matches TRBD2 (5 bases). Germline loops: CDR1 SGHVS, CDR2 FQNEAQ. This CDR3 is built from 13 residues. V lost 5 bases, J lost 7 bases, and 12 bases lay in between. In DNA form, the CDR3 reads TGTGCCAGCAGCCCCCCTAAGCGGAATGAGCAGTTCTTC. Translation: CASSPPKRNEQFF.